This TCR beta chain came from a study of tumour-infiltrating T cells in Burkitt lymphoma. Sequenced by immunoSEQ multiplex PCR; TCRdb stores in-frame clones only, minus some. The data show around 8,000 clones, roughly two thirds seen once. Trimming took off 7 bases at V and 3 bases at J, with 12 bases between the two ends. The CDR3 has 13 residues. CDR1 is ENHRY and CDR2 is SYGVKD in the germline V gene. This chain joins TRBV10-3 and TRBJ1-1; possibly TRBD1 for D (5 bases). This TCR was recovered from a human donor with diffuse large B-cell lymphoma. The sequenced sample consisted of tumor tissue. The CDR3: CAITIKGDTEAFF. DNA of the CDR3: TGTGCCATCACCATAAAAGGGGACACTGAAGCTTTCTTT.